Reported below is one TCR beta chain. Antigen specificity is unknown. These data are taken from a study of metastatic and nonmetastatic thyroid tumors. Study background: Malignant and benign thyroid patients had repertoires compared in peripheral blood and tumor or nodule tissue.

Per the authors' pipeline: CDR3 was compared across clinicopathological groups, and the resulting differences were used to build a distant-metastasis classifier for papillary thyroid cancer. TCRdb redid the clone calls on the PCR reads using MiXCR. The authors' filters were not applied to this entry. The profile shows about 92,000 clones, about 15% of them singletons. General study points: Malignant tumors reportedly showed significantly higher TCR beta diversity than benign nodules in both blood and tumor.

None of the patients had undergone any treatment ahead of thyroid surgery. Sequencing was done on a sample of blood. The TCR comes from a female donor with papillary thyroid cancer or a benign thyroid nodule (not recorded which). Some clones in this sample may be carry-over from other donors' samples.

The CDR3 DNA follows: TGTGCCAGTAGTATCCGGGACAATCAGCCCCAGCATTTT. This gives the protein CASSIRDNQPQHF. The chain joins TRBV19 to TRBJ1-5; D gene ambiguous. Trimming took off 3 bases at V and 3 bases at J, with 6 bases between the two ends. This CDR3 contains 13 residues. Looked up from germline, CDR1 is LNHDA and CDR2 is SQIVND (reference sequence).